This T cell receptor (beta chain) was sequenced for a study of human thymus T cells. Study-wide results and limits: Within thymic and blood repertoires, V and J gene usage appeared to be biased.

This clone appeared a single time. Its antigen is currently unknown. The repertoire was sequenced with immunoSEQ multiplex PCR; TCRdb's copy has only in-frame clones and lacks some. The sample records more than 50,000 clones, nearly 95% being singletons. Germline V gene sequence: CDR1 MNHEY, CDR2 SVGAGI. V lost 7 bases and J lost 3, with 12 bases in between. CDR3 length equals 13 residues. All available leukocytes, rather than a set cell count, yielded the blood DNA. The sequence derives from a boy in the first two years of life with a congenital heart defect but otherwise immunologically healthy. Sequencing was done on a sample of blood. The V call is TRBV6-5, the J call TRBJ1-2; tentatively, D is TRBD1 (5 bases). The CDR3 here is CASTFEGYYGYTF. The CDR3 DNA follows: TGTGCCAGCACCTTCGAGGGGTACTATGGCTACACCTTC.